This TCR beta chain was profiled in a study of OX40 agonist ivuxolimab in advanced cancers. Study information: Enrollees could have had prior anti-PD-1, anti-PD-L1 or anti-CTLA-4 therapy, which approximately 40% had received. Patients achieving partial responses numbered three: one hepatocellular carcinoma case and two cutaneous melanoma cases. Study-wide points: Doses of 0.1 to 3.0 mg/kg were accompanied by clonal expansion of CD4+ and CD8+ blood T cells by week 6.

The germline V and J ends were trimmed by 2 bases and 3 bases, with 10 bases remaining between them. Germline V gene data show CDR1 as MNHEY and CDR2 as SMNVEV (reference sequence). This CDR3 has 14 residues. To note about this clone: Its specificity is unknown.

Sequencing was performed with immunoSEQ multiplex PCR; in TCRdb, only in-frame clones are kept and a portion is missing. The data contain some 80,000 clones, just under 95% of them singletons. V is TRBV27 and J is TRBJ1-2; D not certain. This TCR came from an adult with an advanced solid tumor such as melanoma, head and neck, liver or kidney cancer. The input for sequencing was CD4+ or CD8+ T cells sorted from blood, taken in a trial of the OX40 agonist ivuxolimab. In nucleotides, the CDR3 is TGTGCCAGCAGTTTACATCGGGGTGACTATGGCTACACCTTC. Translating it yields CASSLHRGDYGYTF.